The 22 T cell receptor beta chains given below trace back to one sample, sequenced in a study of cytomegalovirus exposure and HLA in healthy donors. Vbeta (60) and Jbeta (13) primers were used in the PCR. Produced via immunoSEQ multiplex PCR; TCRdb's table is partial and in-frame only. This table holds some 120,000 clones, about 10% found once. The material sequenced was PBMCs. Receptor source: a young woman in good health and CMV-seropositive.

V and J are TRBV2 and TRBJ2-7, with TRBD1 matching over 7 bases. CDR1 is SNHLY and CDR2 is FYNNEI in the germline V gene. V was pared by 7 bases and J by 3 bases, with 6 bases of the junction left unmatched. This CDR3 has 13 amino acids. Here the CDR3 DNA reads TGTGCCAGCACCCCGGACAGGTACTACGAGCAGTACTTC. It codes for CASTPDRYYEQYF.

This clone was recorded a few times. This chain joins TRBV5-6 and TRBJ2-7; D might be TRBD1 (7 bases). The CDR3 contains 16 residues. Per germline, CDR1 SGHDT and CDR2 YYEEEE. V was clipped by 3 bases and J by 7 bases, with 23 bases between them. CDR3 residues: CASSWRRVGGAGEQYF. The CDR3 DNA reads TGTGCCAGCAGCTGGCGTCGGGTAGGGGGCGCGGGGGAGCAGTACTTC.

J is TRBJ1-1 and V is TRBV2; 9 nucleotides line up with TRBD1. V shed 6 bases, J shed 4 bases, and the junction held 12 bases outside the gene matches. Per germline, CDR1 SNHLY and CDR2 FYNNEI. This CDR3 is 16 amino acids long. CDR3 in amino acids: CASRDPGTGFGTEAFF. CDR3 DNA: TGTGCCAGCAGAGACCCCGGGACAGGGTTCGGCACTGAAGCTTTCTTT.

This chain links TRBV27 with TRBJ2-7; D is possibly TRBD1 (5 bases). The germline V and J ends were trimmed by 2 bases and 5 bases, with 7 bases remaining between them. The CDR3 sequence is 12 residues long. CDR1 MNHEY and CDR2 SMNVEV come from the germline V gene (reference sequence). The chain's CDR3 is CASSLIGDEQYF. As DNA, the CDR3 is TGTGCCAGCAGTTTAATAGGGGACGAGCAGTACTTC.

The V and J genes are TRBV2 and TRBJ2-1; 7 bases fit TRBD1. The CDR3 has 12 residues. Germline CDR1 reads SNHLY; CDR2 reads FYNNEI. V lost 11 bases to trimming and J lost 10 bases; unmatched junction nucleotides: 11. CDR3: CARSGQDWEQFF. The CDR3 DNA sequence: TGTGCCCGTAGTGGACAGGACTGGGAGCAGTTCTTC.

This clone came up a few times. The chain links TRBV5-1 to TRBJ1-2; 7 positions match TRBD1. The CDR3 loop spans 14 amino acids. Trimming took 0 bases from V and 7 from J; bases not matched to a gene: 6. CDR1 and CDR2 from the germline V gene are SGHRS and YFSETQ. The CDR3 DNA reads as TGCGCCAGCAGCTTGGTCGACAGGGCAAGTGGCTACACCTTC. Translated, it gives CASSLVDRASGYTF.

This clone was counted between two and nine times. The V and J genes are TRBV19 and TRBJ2-7; 9 bases match TRBD2. Germline assignment: CDR1 LNHDA and CDR2 SQIVND (reference sequence). The V segment lost 4 bases and the J segment 3 bases; nucleotides outside the gene matches: 10. The length of the CDR3 is 16 residues. CDR3 bases: TGTGCCAGTAGTACCTTGACCGGGACTAGCAGCTACGAGCAGTACTTC. This translates into CASSTLTGTSSYEQYF.

This clone came up a few times. The V gene is TRBV7-9, the J gene TRBJ2-1; 7 bases are a match to TRBD2. The CDR3 loop spans 14 amino acids. CDR1 is SEHNR and CDR2 is FQNEAQ in the germline V gene (reference sequence). Unmatched junction bases numbered 9, after V lost 5 bases and J lost 8 bases. CDR3 bases: TGTGCCAGCAGCCTGGGGAGGGCCGCGGATGAGCAGTTCTTC. Translation: CASSLGRAADEQFF.

This clone turned up a few times. The V call is TRBV9, the J call TRBJ2-3, with D unclear. This CDR3 comprises 12 residues. The germline V gene encodes CDR1 SGDLS and CDR2 YYNGEE. V was clipped by 2 bases and J by 4 bases, with 5 bases between them. This CDR3 is CASSVFADTQYF. The CDR3 region has the DNA TGTGCCAGCAGCGTGTTCGCAGATACGCAGTATTTT.

The chain has TRBV6-4 and TRBJ2-1, with 13 bases identical to TRBD2. V lost 3 bases, J lost 4 bases, and 0 bases stayed unmatched. Germline V lookup: CDR1 MRHNA, CDR2 SNTAGT. This CDR3 spans 15 amino acids. Here the CDR3 DNA reads TGTGCCAGCAGTGAGACTAGCGGGGGGTACAATGAGCAGTTCTTC. Translating gives CASSETSGGYNEQFF.

To note about this clone: This is likely a read error, given that the CDR3 carries no conserved phenylalanine or tryptophan at its end. V and J are TRBV30 and TRBJ1-1; tentatively, D is TRBD1 (5 bases). The CDR3 runs 13 residues. CDR1 is GTSNPN and CDR2 is SVGIG in the germline V gene (reference sequence). The DNA for the CDR3 is TGTGCCTGGGGGACGGGGGTGAAAACTGAAGCTTTCTTG. Its translation is CAWGTGVKTEAFL.

This clone has a handful of counts. V usage is TRBV28 and J usage is TRBJ1-2; TRBD1 matches 11 bases. Germline CDR1 is MDHEN and CDR2 is SYDVKM. The CDR3 is made up of 17 amino acids. J was trimmed by 7 bases and V by 3 bases; bases with no gene match: 13. CDR3: CASSLWGAGQGASGYTF. DNA of the CDR3: TGTGCCAGCAGTTTGTGGGGGGCCGGACAGGGGGCTTCTGGCTACACCTTC.

This clone has more than one count but fewer than ten. V gene TRBV4-1 combines with J gene TRBJ2-6; no reliable D call. This CDR3 is 18 amino acids long. V was shortened by 1 base and J by 4 bases, with 17 bases between the two germline ends. The germline V gene has CDR1 MGHRA and CDR2 YSYEKL. CDR3 nucleotides: TGCGCCAGCAGCCAAGGAAACGGAGCTAATCTGGGGGCCAACGTCCTGACTTTC. Translation: CASSQGNGANLGANVLTF.

The chain is built from TRBV28 and TRBJ2-7; 9 bases are shared with TRBD1. Looked up from germline, CDR1 is MDHEN and CDR2 is SYDVKM. The V gene end was trimmed by 6 bases and the J gene end by 4 bases; junction bases not matched to a gene: 7. The CDR3 is 14 amino acids. CDR3 residues: CASRGGQGLYEQYF. The CDR3 nucleotides are TGTGCCAGCAGAGGAGGACAGGGGCTATACGAGCAGTACTTC.

The chain joins TRBV27 to TRBJ1-5; 9 bases align to TRBD1. The CDR3 has 15 amino acids. J gave up 11 bases and V 5 bases, and 13 bases lay outside the gene matches. The V gene's germline CDR1 is MNHEY and CDR2 SMNVEV (reference sequence). The CDR3 is CASSPQGAKALAQHF. CDR3 bases: TGTGCCAGCAGTCCACAGGGGGCGAAGGCTTTGGCCCAGCATTTT.

The chain couples TRBV5-6 to TRBJ2-7, with a weak D call TRBD1 (7 bases). Trimming shortened V by 2 bases and J by 4 bases, and 16 bases separated the two germline ends. There are 15 residues in the CDR3. CDR1 is SGHDT, CDR2 YYEEEE, per germline. CDR3 residues: CASSFKQGRNYEQYF. As DNA, the CDR3 is TGTGCCAGCAGCTTTAAACAGGGGAGGAATTACGAGCAGTACTTC.

This clone was counted only a few times. Here the CDR3 reads CASSESRYEQYF. DNA for the CDR3: TGTGCCAGCAGTGAGTCGCGGTACGAGCAGTACTTC. The genes are TRBV2 and TRBJ2-7; unclear D gene. Trimming pared 3 bases from V and 4 bases from J, leaving 7 bases between. This CDR3 is built from 12 residues. Germline CDR1 reads SNHLY; CDR2 reads FYNNEI.

The rearrangement joins TRBV21-1 to TRBJ1-1. TRBV21-1 is an annotated pseudogene. The CDR3 runs to 9 residues. The CDR3 sequence: CASRVGAFF. The CDR3 DNA sequence: TGTGCCAGTCGAGTTGGAGCTTTCTTT.

A few counts support this clone. V is TRBV7-9 and J is TRBJ1-2, with TRBD1 matching 8 bases. CDR1 and CDR2 from the germline V gene are SEHNR and FQNEAQ (reference sequence). CDR3 size: 17 residues. With 6 bases clipped from V and 0 bases from J, the junction kept 12 bases outside the gene matches. CDR3 residues: CASRRGQASRSNYGYTF. The CDR3 DNA reads as TGTGCCAGCAGAAGGGGACAGGCCTCCCGCTCTAACTATGGCTACACCTTC. Combining the CDR3 with reference TRBV7-9 and TRBJ1-2 gives the whole variable domain DTGVSQNPRHKITKRGQNVTFRCDPISEHNRLYWYRQTLGQGPEFLTYFQNEAQLEKSRLLSDRFSAERPKGSFSTLEIQRTEQGDSAMYLCASRRGQASRSNYGYTFGSGTRLTVV.

The chain carries TRBV28 and TRBJ2-1, with 7 bases matching TRBD1. The CDR3 runs 15 residues. V was pared by 7 bases and J by 1 base, with 7 bases of the junction left unmatched. CDR1 and CDR2 (germline): MDHEN, SYDVKM. The DNA for the CDR3 is TGTGCCAGCAACCTGGACAGGCGTTCCTACAATGAGCAGTTCTTC. Protein product: CASNLDRRSYNEQFF.

In its sample, this clone was seen a few times. The chain recombines TRBV30 with TRBJ1-1; D is ambiguous. Germline V gene data show CDR1 as GTSNPN and CDR2 as SVGIG (reference sequence). The length of the CDR3 is 13 residues. With 1 base removed from V and 2 bases from J, the gap between germline ends came to 8 bases. For the CDR3, the DNA is TGTGCCTGGAGTGCCCTCGTAAACACTGAAGCTTTCTTT. Translation: CAWSALVNTEAFF.

This clone has a handful of counts. The chain recombines TRBV29-1 with TRBJ2-3; 13 bases match TRBD2. Germline-derived CDR1 and CDR2 are SQVTM and ANQGSEA. V was pared by 5 bases and J by 1 base, with 3 bases of the junction left unmatched. The CDR3 length is 15 residues. The DNA of the CDR3 is TGCAGCGTTACCGGGACTAGCGGGGGCACAGATACGCAGTATTTT. It translates to CSVTGTSGGTDTQYF.